Listed below are T cell receptor beta chains from one sample, sequenced in a study of technical replicates of blood from a few donors. The protocol was immunoSEQ multiplex PCR, while the TCRdb copy is restricted to in-frame clones and leaves out a portion. This table holds roughly 72,000 clones, 80% to 95% found once. Source material: T cells isolated from PBMCs. These receptors originate from a human donor in good health. Both conserved end residues are part of each CDR3. A D gene is named only where the DNA matches it firmly. For some rows the clone size is stated as once, few or many, or as a class when expanded; others skip it.

d_gene | abundance | j_gene | v_gene | CDR3nt | CDR3aa
- | - | TRBJ1-2 | TRBV5-4 | TGTGCCAGCAGCCCTAGACTCCCCCCTAACTATGGCTACACCTTC | CASSPRLPPNYGYTF
TRBD1 | - | TRBJ2-2 | TRBV6-6 | TGTGCCAGCAGCCTCCCCGGACAGGGTAACACCGGGGAGCTGTTTTTT | CASSLPGQGNTGELFF
- | - | TRBJ2-2 | TRBV2 | TGTGCCAGCAGTGAAGAGAGTTGGAACACCGGGGAGCTGTTTTTT | CASSEESWNTGELFF
- | - | TRBJ2-7 | TRBV18 | TGTGCCAGCTCCCACAAGTCGTCGACTTCGTACGAGCAGTACTTC | CASSHKSSTSYEQYF
TRBD2 | - | TRBJ2-1 | TRBV30 | TGTGCCTGGAGTGTAGACGGGAGGTCCTACAATGAGCAGTTCTTC | CAWSVDGRSYNEQFF
- | - | TRBJ2-3 | TRBV29-1 | TGCAGCGTTGAGGTTGGAAAGGGGGATACGCAGTATTTT | CSVEVGKGDTQYF
- | - | TRBJ2-5 | TRBV6-6 | TGTGCCAGCAGCGGGAGTGAGACCCAGTACTTC | CASSGSETQYF
TRBD2 | - | TRBJ2-3 | TRBV5-1 | TGCGCCAGCAGCGATATTAGCGGGATCGGAGATACGCAGTATTTT | CASSDISGIGDTQYF
TRBD1 | - | TRBJ1-5 | TRBV27 | TGTGCCAGCAGCCCTCAGGGGGGAAATCAGCCCCAGCATTTT | CASSPQGGNQPQHF
TRBD1 | once | TRBJ2-7 | TRBV7-6 | TGTGCCAGCAGCTTATCCGGGACAGGGTCTTCCTACGAGCAGTACTTC | CASSLSGTGSSYEQYF
- | - | TRBJ2-6 | TRBV7-9 | TGTGCCAGCAGCTTAGAAACAGGGCTGAGGGGGGCCAACGTCCTGACTTTC | CASSLETGLRGANVLTF
- | - | TRBJ2-5 | TRBV20-1 | TGCAGTGCTCAACTCCAAGAGACCCAGTACTTC | CSAQLQETQYF
- | - | TRBJ2-7 | TRBV6-5 | TGTGCCAGCAGTAACAGATACGAGCAGTACTTC | CASSNRYEQYF
TRBD1 | - | TRBJ2-5 | TRBV15 | TGTGCCACCAGCAGAGCCGGGACAGGGGGTGAGGAGACCCAGTACTTC | CATSRAGTGGEETQYF
TRBD1 | - | TRBJ1-1 | TRBV19 | TGTGCCAGTCAAACAGGGGGTGCCCGCAACACTGAAGCTTTCTTT | CASQTGGARNTEAFF
- | - | TRBJ1-5 | TRBV4-1 | TGCGCCAGCAGCCTCAGGATTACTCAGCCCCAGCATTTT | CASSLRITQPQHF
- | - | TRBJ2-1 | TRBV10-3 | TGTGCCATCAGCCCTACTCGATCGCATTACAATGAGCAGTTCTTC | CAISPTRSHYNEQFF
- | - | TRBJ2-3 | TRBV28 | TGTGCCAGCAGTTCCGACGGGGAGGTGGCTGATACGCAGTATTTT | CASSSDGEVADTQYF
TRBD2 | - | TRBJ2-7 | TRBV2 | TGTGCCAGCAGGACTAGCGGTACCTACGAGCAGTACTTC | CASRTSGTYEQYF
TRBD2 | - | TRBJ2-1 | TRBV7-3 | TGTGCCAGCAGCCCCCAACTAGCGGGTTACAATGAGCAGTTCTTC | CASSPQLAGYNEQFF
TRBD2 | - | TRBJ2-1 | TRBV11-2 | TGTGCCAGCAGCTTAGATCCCAGCGGGATAAGGTACAATGAGCAGTTCTTC | CASSLDPSGIRYNEQFF
TRBD2 | - | TRBJ2-7 | TRBV4-3 | TGCGCCAGCAGCCAAGATCATACCCTAGCGGGATTGGGGTACGAGCAGTACTTC | CASSQDHTLAGLGYEQYF
- | - | TRBJ2-4 | TRBV18 | TGTGCCAGCTCACCACCAGGGGGGGCCAACATTCAGTACTTC | CASSPPGGANIQYF
- | - | TRBJ2-5 | TRBV28 | TGTGCCAGCAGCAGGACAGCAAATCAAGAGACCCAGTACTTC | CASSRTANQETQYF
TRBD1 | - | TRBJ2-3 | TRBV5-4 | TGTGCCAGCAGCTTCGGCAGGGACAGGGGTGCAGATACGCAGTATTTT | CASSFGRDRGADTQYF
TRBD2 | - | TRBJ2-4 | TRBV28 | TGTGCCAGCCGAAACCGTTTACGGGAGGCCGAAAACATTCAGTACTTC | CASRNRLREAENIQYF
- | - | TRBJ1-5 | TRBV4-1 | TGCGCCAGCAGCCAAGCGGGGACCCGGGGACTGAGCAATCAGCCCCAGCATTTT | CASSQAGTRGLSNQPQHF
- | - | TRBJ2-3 | TRBV6-5 | TGTGCCAGCAGTTACTTTCCCGTAGATACGCAGTATTTT | CASSYFPVDTQYF
- | - | TRBJ1-1 | TRBV6-5 | TGTGCCAGCTCTTTGACAGGGAACACTGAAGCTTTCTTT | CASSLTGNTEAFF
- | - | TRBJ2-3 | TRBV18 | TGTGCCAGCTCACCAGACAGGTATACGCAGTATTTT | CASSPDRYTQYF
- | - | TRBJ1-2 | TRBV6-5 | TGTGCCATCCGTACAGCCAACTATGGCTACACCTTC | CAIRTANYGYTF
- | - | TRBJ2-7 | TRBV5-8 | TGTGCCAACTTCAACTACGAGCAGTACTTC | CANFNYEQYF
TRBD1 | - | TRBJ1-3 | TRBV5-1 | TGCGCCAGCAGCCCACAGGGGGCGGAAGGAAACACCATATATTTT | CASSPQGAEGNTIYF
- | - | TRBJ1-1 | TRBV27 | TGTGCCAGCAGTCCATATACAGGGAACACTGAAGCTTTCTTT | CASSPYTGNTEAFF
TRBD1 | - | TRBJ2-2 | TRBV5-4 | TGTGCCAGCAGGGGGACAGGGGCCGGGGAGCTGTTTTTT | CASRGTGAGELFF
- | - | TRBJ2-7 | TRBV7-7 | TGTGCCAGCAGCTTATCGGGAAGCTACGAGCAGTACTTC | CASSLSGSYEQYF
TRBD1 | - | TRBJ1-1 | TRBV27 | TGTGCCAGCAGATACGACAGGGGCACTGAAGCTTTCTTT | CASRYDRGTEAFF
- | - | TRBJ2-4 | TRBV30 | TGTGCCTGCATCAGCGGGGCCAAAAACATTCAGTACTTC | CACISGAKNIQYF
- | - | TRBJ1-2 | TRBV2 | TGTGCCAGCAGTGAAGGGGCAAGCTATGGCTACACCTTC | CASSEGASYGYTF
TRBD1 | - | TRBJ2-7 | TRBV5-1 | TGCGCCAGCAGCTTGGCCCCGGACAGGGGTCTATACTACGAGCAGTACTTC | CASSLAPDRGLYYEQYF
TRBD1 | - | TRBJ1-4 | TRBV29-1 | TGCAGCGTTCAACAGGGGGCGAGTGAAAAACTGTTTTTT | CSVQQGASEKLFF
- | - | TRBJ2-2 | TRBV19 | TGTGCCAGCTCCCAGGAGGCGAACACCGGGGAGCTGTTTTTT | CASSQEANTGELFF
TRBD1 | - | TRBJ1-2 | TRBV19 | TGTGCCAGTAGTATTAGTTCCGGGACAGGGGGCTATGGCTACACCTTC | CASSISSGTGGYGYTF
- | - | TRBJ2-3 | TRBV6-1 | TGTGAGGTCCAGGGATCCGATACGCAGTATTTT | CEVQGSDTQYF
TRBD1 | - | TRBJ2-7 | TRBV9 | TGTGCCAGCAGCGTAGCGGGACAGGGCAGCGAGCAGTACTTC | CASSVAGQGSEQYF
- | - | TRBJ1-1 | TRBV7-2 | TGTGCCAGCAGCAAAGGGGGTTTAGCTGAAGCTTTCTTT | CASSKGGLAEAFF
- | - | TRBJ1-4 | TRBV6-6 | TGTGCCAGCAGTTACGGACTAGGGGAAAAACTGTTTTTT | CASSYGLGEKLFF
- | - | TRBJ1-3 | TRBV29-1 | TGCAGCGTTCCCCTTGGAAACACCATATATTTT | CSVPLGNTIYF
TRBD2 | - | TRBJ2-1 | TRBV2 | TGTGCCAGCAGTGAAACAGCGGGAGTGTACAATGAGCAGTTCTTC | CASSETAGVYNEQFF
TRBD2 | - | TRBJ2-3 | TRBV11-2 | TGTGCCAGCAGCACGGGACTAGCGGGAGAGGGAGCGAATACGCAGTATTTT | CASSTGLAGEGANTQYF
- | - | TRBJ2-7 | TRBV27 | TGTGCCAGCAGTCTGAGGGGGAACGAGCAGTACTTC | CASSLRGNEQYF
TRBD2 | - | TRBJ2-1 | TRBV6-1 | TGTGCCAGCAGTGAAGCGTTAGGACTAGCGGGAGATGAGCAGTTCTTC | CASSEALGLAGDEQFF
TRBD1 | - | TRBJ2-7 | TRBV28 | TGTGCCAGCAGTTTATGGGAAACAGGGGAAAGGAACGAGCAGTACTTC | CASSLWETGERNEQYF
- | - | TRBJ1-1 | TRBV4-1 | TGCGCCAGCAGCCCTGGAGGGGACACTGAAGCTTTCTTT | CASSPGGDTEAFF
- | - | TRBJ2-2 | TRBV16 | TGTGCCAGCAGCCAATATGGGGCCACCGGGGAGCTGTTTTTT | CASSQYGATGELFF